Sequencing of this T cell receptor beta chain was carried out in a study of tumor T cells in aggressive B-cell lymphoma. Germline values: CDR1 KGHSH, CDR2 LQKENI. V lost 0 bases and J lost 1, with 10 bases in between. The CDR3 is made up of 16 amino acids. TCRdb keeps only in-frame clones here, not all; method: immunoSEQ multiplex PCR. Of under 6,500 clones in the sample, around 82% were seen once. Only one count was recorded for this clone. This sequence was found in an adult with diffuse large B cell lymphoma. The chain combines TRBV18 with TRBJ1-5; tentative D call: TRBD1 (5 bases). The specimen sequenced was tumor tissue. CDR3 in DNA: TGTGCCAGCTCACCACCAGGAGGGGTGAGCAATCAGCCCCAGCATTTT. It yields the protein CASSPPGGVSNQPQHF.